This T cell receptor (beta chain) was found in a study of PD-L1 blockade in urothelial cancer. Across the whole study: At 3 weeks after treatment start (second dose) and again at 6 weeks, blood was analyzed.

Noted time point: peripheral blood 6 weeks after treatment start. The table came from immunoSEQ multiplex PCR; TCRdb's copy has only in-frame clones and leaves some out. The sample lists 29,000 or so clones; around three quarters were seen once. The sample here was PBMCs, taken around atezolizumab (anti-PD-L1) treatment. The receptor was derived from a man aged 70-80 years with urothelial cancer.

The CDR3 DNA reads TGTGCCAGCAGCTTAGCAGGGGGCAACACTGGAAACACCATATATTTT. It translates to CASSLAGGNTGNTIYF. The chain couples TRBV7-2 to TRBJ1-3, with 7 bases matching TRBD1. Trimming cost V 0 bases and J 2 bases; bases outside gene matches: 4. CDR1 and CDR2 (germline): SGHTA, FQGNSA. This CDR3 spans 16 amino acids.